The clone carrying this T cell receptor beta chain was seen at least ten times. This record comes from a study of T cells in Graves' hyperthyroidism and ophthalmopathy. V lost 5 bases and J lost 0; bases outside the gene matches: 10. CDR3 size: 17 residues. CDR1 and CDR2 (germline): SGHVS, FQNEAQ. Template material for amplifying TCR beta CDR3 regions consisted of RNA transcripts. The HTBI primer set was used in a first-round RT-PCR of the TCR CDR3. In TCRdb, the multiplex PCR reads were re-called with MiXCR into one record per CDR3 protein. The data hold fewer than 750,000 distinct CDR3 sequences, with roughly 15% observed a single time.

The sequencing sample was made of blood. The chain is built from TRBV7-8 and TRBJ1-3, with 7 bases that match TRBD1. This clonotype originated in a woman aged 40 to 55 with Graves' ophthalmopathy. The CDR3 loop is CASSAHRGPPSGNTIYF. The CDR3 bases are TGTGCCAGCAGCGCCCACAGGGGTCCCCCCTCTGGAAACACCATATATTTT.